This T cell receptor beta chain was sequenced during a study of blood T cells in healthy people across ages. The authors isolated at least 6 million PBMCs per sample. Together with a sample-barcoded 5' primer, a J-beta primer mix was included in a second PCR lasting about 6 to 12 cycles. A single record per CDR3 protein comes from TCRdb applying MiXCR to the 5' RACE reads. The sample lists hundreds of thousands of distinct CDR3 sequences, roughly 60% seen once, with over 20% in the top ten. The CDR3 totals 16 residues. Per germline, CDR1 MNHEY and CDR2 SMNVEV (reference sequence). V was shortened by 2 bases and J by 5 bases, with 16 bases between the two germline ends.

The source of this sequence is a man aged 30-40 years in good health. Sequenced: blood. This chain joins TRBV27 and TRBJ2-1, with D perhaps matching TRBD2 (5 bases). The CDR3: CASSLSSAHWNNEQFF. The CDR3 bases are TGTGCCAGCAGTTTAAGTAGCGCCCACTGGAACAATGAGCAGTTCTTC.